The clone carrying this T cell receptor (beta chain) was seen a handful of times. The antigen is not known. This CDR3 comprises 13 residues. The V end was cut by 4 bases, the J end by 5 bases, with 10 bases between. Germline V lookup: CDR1 SGDLS, CDR2 YYNGEE. This sample was taken from a study of response to subunit inactivated influenza vaccine. Study-wide results and limits: That few new T cells are recruited by each seasonal influenza vaccination was the authors' suggestion.

In TCRdb, the RT-PCR reads were re-called with MiXCR into one record per CDR3 protein. The table records 750,000 to 850,000 distinct CDR3 sequences, around 18% of them present only once. This sequence was found in a middle-aged man who received an inactivated influenza vaccine. The sample was PBMCs from blood, taken roughly 5 days after vaccination. V gene TRBV9 combines with J gene TRBJ2-1; D possibly corresponds to TRBD2 (5 bases). CDR3 protein: CASSQTSHNEQFF. The CDR3 DNA is TGTGCCAGCAGCCAAACTAGTCACAATGAGCAGTTCTTC.